One sample yielded the 20 T cell receptor beta chains listed below, sequenced in a study of metastatic and nonmetastatic thyroid tumors. Among the patients, none had received any treatment before thyroid surgery. With MiXCR, TCRdb reprocessed the PCR reads. The sample has some 42,000 clones; about 30% are singletons. Sequencing input: blood. The receptors here all came from a male donor with papillary thyroid cancer or a benign thyroid nodule (not recorded which). Some clones in this sample may be carry-over from other donors' samples.

The CDR3 DNA sequence: TGCAGTGCCGCGAAGGGGACTGCAGCCCGTTACGAGCAGTACTTC. Amino acid sequence: CSAAKGTAARYEQYF. The genes are TRBV20-1 and TRBJ2-7, with a possible D match to TRBD2 (6 bases). The CDR3 totals 15 residues. Trimming took off 6 bases at V and 4 bases at J, with 22 bases between the two ends. CDR1 DFQATT and CDR2 SNEGSKA come from the germline V gene (reference sequence).

This clone has at least ten counts. The gene calls are TRBV2 and TRBJ2-3; no definite D call. Germline V lookup: CDR1 SNHLY, CDR2 FYNNEI. Trimming removed 5 bases at V and 6 bases at J, with 9 bases between. The CDR3 spans 12 residues. CDR3: CASSRVLDTQYF. The CDR3 DNA reads TGTGCCAGCAGTCGAGTTTTGGATACGCAGTATTTT.

The genes are TRBV27 and TRBJ2-1; D possibly matches TRBD1 or TRBD2 (5 bases each). The CDR3 spans 14 residues. Germline-derived CDR1 and CDR2 are MNHEY and SMNVEV (reference sequence). Trimming cost V 8 bases and J 2 bases, with 13 bases left between them. Here the CDR3 DNA reads TGTGCCAGCGGTGGGGACGGTACCTACAATGAGCAGTTCTTC. It codes for CASGGDGTYNEQFF.

The CDR3 coding sequence is TGCAGTGCTAGATGGGGTGGCTCCTATAATTCACCCCTCCACTTT. Protein: CSARWGGSYNSPLHF. The chain joins TRBV20-1 to TRBJ1-6, with no clear D. The CDR3 is 15 residues long. Germline CDR1 is DFQATT and CDR2 is SNEGSKA (reference sequence). The ends were cut back, 2 bases at V and 0 bases at J, with 8 bases in the middle.

J is TRBJ2-3 and V is TRBV7-3, with 10 bases aligning to TRBD2. V dropped 5 bases and J dropped 4; count of bases not matched to a gene: 18. The CDR3 length is 19 residues. Looked up from germline, CDR1 is SGHTA and CDR2 is FQGTGA. The CDR3 region has the DNA TGTGCCAGCAGCCCCCCCTCGGCTAGCGGGAGTATAGGTGCAGATACGCAGTATTTT. This gives the protein CASSPPSASGSIGADTQYF.

The gene calls are TRBV24-1 and TRBJ2-7, with a possible D match to TRBD2 (5 bases). This CDR3 has 15 amino acids. Germline CDR1 is KGHDR and CDR2 is SFDVKD. V gave up 3 bases and J gave up 6 bases, with 17 bases separating them. CDR3 in DNA: TGTGCCACCAGTGATCCAGCCACGGGGTGGCTCGAGCAGTACTTC. Residues: CATSDPATGWLEQYF.

This clone appeared a single time. The limits of the CDR3 on the DNA are not certain, so only TCRdb's listed CDR3 is given. V is TRBV6-6 and J is TRBJ1-4; TRBD1 is the table's D call, not checked against the DNA. The germline gives CDR1 MNHNY, CDR2 SVGAGI (reference sequence). The length of the CDR3 is 24 amino acids, counting both ends. This chain's CDR3 is CASSTRLVNEQFFGPGTTNEKLFF.

This clone appeared many times. The genes are TRBV18 and TRBJ1-5, with 9 nucleotides matching TRBD1. The trim removed 3 bases at V and 5 bases at J, leaving 2 bases unmatched. CDR1 and CDR2 (germline): KGHSH, LQKENI. There are 14 residues in the CDR3. Here the CDR3 DNA reads TGTGCCAGCTCACCGTACAGGGGGCATCAGCCCCAGCATTTT. Its protein product is CASSPYRGHQPQHF.

The chain is built from TRBV3-1 and TRBJ1-6, with no clear D. The CDR3 has 14 residues. Trimming took 4 bases from V and 6 from J, leaving 10 bases between them. Germline V gene data show CDR1 as LGHDT and CDR2 as YNNKEL (reference sequence). Here the CDR3 reads CASSLGQSNSPLHF. The CDR3, as DNA: TGTGCCAGCAGCCTCGGGCAGAGTAATTCACCCCTCCACTTT.

This clone occurred many times. The chain couples TRBV6-1 to TRBJ2-1; no definite D call. The CDR3 runs 15 residues. Germline assignment: CDR1 MNHNS and CDR2 SASEGT. Trimming cost V 0 bases and J 4 bases, with 10 bases left between them. The CDR3 DNA follows: TGTGCCAGCAGTGAAGCAGGAGACCCTTACAATGAGCAGTTCTTC. This sequence encodes CASSEAGDPYNEQFF.

This rearrangement joins TRBV6-2 or TRBV6-3 to TRBJ2-1, with TRBD2 identical over 13 bases. The CDR3 has 16 residues. CDR1 and CDR2 (germline): MNHEY, SVGEGT. The junction had 7 bases not matched to a gene; V was cut back by 6 bases and J by 5 bases. CDR3 amino acids: CASRDRLAGGNNEQFF. Written as DNA, the CDR3 is TGTGCCAGCAGGGACCGACTAGCGGGAGGCAACAATGAGCAGTTCTTC.

V is TRBV20-1 and J is TRBJ2-7, with TRBD1 matching 7 bases. CDR1 is DFQATT and CDR2 is SNEGSKA in the germline V gene (reference sequence). The CDR3 has 13 amino acids. The trim removed 3 bases at V and 5 bases at J, leaving 7 bases unmatched. CDR3 in DNA: TGCAGTGCTAGGGGGGTAGGGGGCCACGAGCAGTACTTC. It codes for CSARGVGGHEQYF.

Many counts were recorded for this clone. V and J are TRBV18 and TRBJ2-5; possibly TRBD1 or TRBD2 for D (5 bases each). Trimming shortened V by 6 bases and J by 5 bases, and 22 bases separated the two germline ends. Germline values: CDR1 KGHSH, CDR2 LQKENI. This CDR3 spans 16 amino acids. The CDR3 DNA is TGTGCCAGCTCGACCTCTCGCTTGGGGGTTGGTGAGACCCAGTACTTC. Residues: CASSTSRLGVGETQYF.

V usage is TRBV2 and J usage is TRBJ1-6; D is unclear. Germline V gene data show CDR1 as SNHLY and CDR2 as FYNNEI. The V gene lost 7 bases and the J gene lost 0 bases, with 7 bases spanning the gap. The CDR3 has 14 amino acids. The CDR3 bases are TGTGCCAGCACAGGAACCTCCTATAATTCACCCCTCCACTTT. As protein: CASTGTSYNSPLHF.

This rearrangement joins TRBV2 to TRBJ1-2; perhaps TRBD1 as D (5 bases). The germline V gene has CDR1 SNHLY and CDR2 FYNNEI. The CDR3 totals 13 residues. Trimming shortened V by 2 bases and J by 8 bases, and 12 bases separated the two germline ends. In nucleotides, the CDR3 is TGTGCCAGCAGTGAACGGTGGACAACAGGCTACACCTTC. Translating it yields CASSERWTTGYTF.

The chain carries TRBV11-2 and TRBJ2-1; 10 positions match TRBD2. The CDR3 length is 15 residues. V lost 0 bases, J lost 9 bases, and 5 bases stayed unmatched. The V gene's germline CDR1 is SGHAT and CDR2 FQNNGV. The CDR3 loop reads CASSLELAGWGEQFF. CDR3 nucleotides: TGTGCCAGCAGCTTAGAACTAGCGGGATGGGGTGAGCAGTTCTTC.

The chain recombines TRBV5-1 with TRBJ1-3; D is unresolved. V dropped 4 bases and J dropped 0 bases, with 8 bases sitting between them. The CDR3 contains 14 residues. Germline CDR1 is SGHRS and CDR2 is YFSETQ. The CDR3 loop is CASSPQVSGNTIYF. The CDR3 region has the DNA TGCGCCAGCAGCCCGCAGGTCTCTGGAAACACCATATATTTT. The variable domain in full, with the rest retrieved from reference TRBV5-1 and TRBJ1-3, is KAGVTQTPRYLIKTRGQQVTLSCSPISGHRSVSWYQQTPGQGLQFLFEYFSETQRNKGNFPGRFSGRQFSNSRSEMNVSTLELGDSALYLCASSPQVSGNTIYFGEGSWLTVV.

CDR3 bases: TGTGCCAGCAGCTTAACAGGGGACACTGAAGCTTTCTTT. This encodes CASSLTGDTEAFF. This chain uses TRBV7-9 with TRBJ1-1; TRBD1 agrees at 7 bases. The CDR3 extends over 13 amino acids. Trimming cost V 2 bases and J 3 bases; bases outside gene matches: 0. CDR1 and CDR2 from the germline V gene are SEHNR and FQNEAQ (reference sequence).

This clone was seen a few times. The chain joins TRBV6-1 to TRBJ2-5, with D perhaps matching TRBD1 or TRBD2 (5 bases each). The CDR3 has 16 amino acids. V shed 4 bases and J shed 5 bases, with 20 bases lying between them. Germline values: CDR1 MNHNS, CDR2 SASEGT. Here the CDR3 reads CASSGTQGARWETQYF. For the CDR3, the DNA is TGTGCCAGCAGTGGGACCCAGGGAGCTCGTTGGGAGACCCAGTACTTC.

The V and J genes are TRBV6-1 and TRBJ1-6, with D tentatively TRBD1 (5 bases). V shed 7 bases and J shed 8 bases, with 12 bases lying between them. The CDR3 length is 13 residues. Germline lookup yields CDR1 MNHNS and CDR2 SASEGT. The CDR3 loop reads CASTQGGYSPLHF. DNA for the CDR3: TGTGCCAGCACCCAGGGCGGGTATTCACCCCTCCACTTT.